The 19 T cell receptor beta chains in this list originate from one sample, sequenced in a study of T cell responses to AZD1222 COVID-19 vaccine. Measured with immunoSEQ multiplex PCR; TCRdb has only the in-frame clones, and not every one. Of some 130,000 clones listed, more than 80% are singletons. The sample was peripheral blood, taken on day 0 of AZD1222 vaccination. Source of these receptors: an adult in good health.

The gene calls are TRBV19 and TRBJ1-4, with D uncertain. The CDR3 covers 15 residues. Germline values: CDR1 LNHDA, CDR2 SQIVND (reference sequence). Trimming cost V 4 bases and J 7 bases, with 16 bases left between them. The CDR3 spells CASSTNGPTGEKLFF. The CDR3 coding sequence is TGTGCCAGTAGTACCAACGGCCCCACGGGTGAAAAACTGTTTTTT.

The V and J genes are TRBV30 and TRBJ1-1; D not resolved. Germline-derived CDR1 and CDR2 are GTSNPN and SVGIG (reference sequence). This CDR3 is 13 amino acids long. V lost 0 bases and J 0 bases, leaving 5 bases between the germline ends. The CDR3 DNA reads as TGTGCCTGGAGTGTAATACTGAACACTGAAGCTTTCTTT. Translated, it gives CAWSVILNTEAFF.

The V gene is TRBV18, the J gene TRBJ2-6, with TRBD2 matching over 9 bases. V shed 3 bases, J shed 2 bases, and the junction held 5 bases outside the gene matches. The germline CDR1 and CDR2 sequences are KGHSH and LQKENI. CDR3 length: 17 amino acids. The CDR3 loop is CASSPFGGGAGANVLTF. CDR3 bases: TGTGCCAGCTCACCTTTCGGCGGGGGGGCTGGGGCCAACGTCCTGACTTTC.

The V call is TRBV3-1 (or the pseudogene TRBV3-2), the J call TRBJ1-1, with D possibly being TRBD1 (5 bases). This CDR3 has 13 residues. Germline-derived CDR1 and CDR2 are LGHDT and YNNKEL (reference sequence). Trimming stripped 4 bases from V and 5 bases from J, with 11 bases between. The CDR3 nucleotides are TGTGCCAGCAGCCTTATGGGGGGAACTGAAGCTTTCTTT. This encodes CASSLMGGTEAFF.

The CDR3 nucleotides read TGTGCCAGCAGCGTAGGAGGGGGGGTGGACAATGAGCAGTTCTTC. Translated, it gives CASSVGGGVDNEQFF. This chain uses TRBV9 with TRBJ2-1, with a weak D call TRBD2 (7 bases). Deletions cut 0 bases from V and 5 bases from J, with 12 bases between. CDR1 is SGDLS, CDR2 YYNGEE, per germline. This CDR3 has 15 amino acids.

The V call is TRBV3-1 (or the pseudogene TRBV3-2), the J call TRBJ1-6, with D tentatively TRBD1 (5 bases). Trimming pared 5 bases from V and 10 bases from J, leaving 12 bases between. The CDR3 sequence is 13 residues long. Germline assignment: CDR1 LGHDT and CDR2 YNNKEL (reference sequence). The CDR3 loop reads CASSTRGGSPLHF. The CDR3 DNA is TGTGCCAGCAGCACCCGGGGCGGATCACCCCTCCACTTT.

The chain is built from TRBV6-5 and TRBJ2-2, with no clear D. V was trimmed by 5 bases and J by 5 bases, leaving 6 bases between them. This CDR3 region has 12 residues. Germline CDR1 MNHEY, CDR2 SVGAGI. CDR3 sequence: CASSKATGELFF. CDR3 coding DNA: TGTGCCAGCAGTAAGGCGACCGGGGAGCTGTTTTTT.

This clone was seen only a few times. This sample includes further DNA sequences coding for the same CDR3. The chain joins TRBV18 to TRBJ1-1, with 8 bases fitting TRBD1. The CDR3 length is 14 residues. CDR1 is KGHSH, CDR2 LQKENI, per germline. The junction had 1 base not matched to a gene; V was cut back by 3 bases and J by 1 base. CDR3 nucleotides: TGTGCCAGCTCACCGCAGGGGGCGAACACTGAAGCTTTCTTT. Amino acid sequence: CASSPQGANTEAFF.

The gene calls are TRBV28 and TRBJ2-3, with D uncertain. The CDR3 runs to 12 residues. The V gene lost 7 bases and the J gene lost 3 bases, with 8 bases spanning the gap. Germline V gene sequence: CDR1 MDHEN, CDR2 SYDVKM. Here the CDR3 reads CASISLTDTQYF. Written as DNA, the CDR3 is TGTGCCAGCATTTCACTGACAGATACGCAGTATTTT.

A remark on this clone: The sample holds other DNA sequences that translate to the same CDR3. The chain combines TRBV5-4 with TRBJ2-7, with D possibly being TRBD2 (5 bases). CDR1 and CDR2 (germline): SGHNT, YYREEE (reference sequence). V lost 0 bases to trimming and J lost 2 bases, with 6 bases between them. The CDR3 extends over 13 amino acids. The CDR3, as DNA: TGTGCCAGCAGCTTGGCGGGGACCTACGAGCAGTACTTC. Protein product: CASSLAGTYEQYF.

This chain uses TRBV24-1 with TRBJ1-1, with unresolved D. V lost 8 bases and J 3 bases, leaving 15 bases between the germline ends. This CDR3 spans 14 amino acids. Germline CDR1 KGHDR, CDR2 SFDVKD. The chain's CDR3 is CATKRPKRDTEAFF. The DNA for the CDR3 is TGTGCCACCAAAAGACCCAAACGGGACACTGAAGCTTTCTTT.

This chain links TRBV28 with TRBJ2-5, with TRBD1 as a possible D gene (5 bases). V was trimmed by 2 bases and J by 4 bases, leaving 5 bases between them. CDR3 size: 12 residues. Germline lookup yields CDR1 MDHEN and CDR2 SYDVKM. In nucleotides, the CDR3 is TGTGCCAGCAGTTTAGGGGCAGAGACCCAGTACTTC. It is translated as CASSLGAETQYF.

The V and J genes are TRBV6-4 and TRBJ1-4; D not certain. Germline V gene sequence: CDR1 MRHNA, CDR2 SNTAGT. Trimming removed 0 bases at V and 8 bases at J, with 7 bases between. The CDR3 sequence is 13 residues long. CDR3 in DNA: TGTGCCAGCAGTGACTCGTCGGGAGAAAAACTGTTTTTT. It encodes CASSDSSGEKLFF.

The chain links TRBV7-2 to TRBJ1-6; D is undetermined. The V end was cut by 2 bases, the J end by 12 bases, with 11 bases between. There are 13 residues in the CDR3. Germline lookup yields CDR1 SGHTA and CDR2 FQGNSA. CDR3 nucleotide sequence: TGTGCCAGCAGCTTAAGCCCCCGGGTACCCCTCCACTTT. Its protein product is CASSLSPRVPLHF.

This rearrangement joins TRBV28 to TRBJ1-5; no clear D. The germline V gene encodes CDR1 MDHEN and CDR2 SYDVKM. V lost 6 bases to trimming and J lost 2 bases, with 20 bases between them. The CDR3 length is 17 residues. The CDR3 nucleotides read TGTGCCAGCAGGCCCTCCCCCGCCCTAGGAGGCAATCAGCCCCAGCATTTT. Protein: CASRPSPALGGNQPQHF.

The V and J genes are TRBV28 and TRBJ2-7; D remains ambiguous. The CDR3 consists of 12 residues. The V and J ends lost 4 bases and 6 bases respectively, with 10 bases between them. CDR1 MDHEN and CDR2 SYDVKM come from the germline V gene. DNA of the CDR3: TGTGCCAGCAGTTGGGTCACGGGCGAGCAGTACTTC. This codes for CASSWVTGEQYF.

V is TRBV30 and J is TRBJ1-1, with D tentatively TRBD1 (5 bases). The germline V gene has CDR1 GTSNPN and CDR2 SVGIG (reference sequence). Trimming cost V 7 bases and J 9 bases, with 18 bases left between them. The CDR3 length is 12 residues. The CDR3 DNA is TGTGCCTCATTTAACTCGGACATTAAAGCTTTCTTT. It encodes CASFNSDIKAFF.

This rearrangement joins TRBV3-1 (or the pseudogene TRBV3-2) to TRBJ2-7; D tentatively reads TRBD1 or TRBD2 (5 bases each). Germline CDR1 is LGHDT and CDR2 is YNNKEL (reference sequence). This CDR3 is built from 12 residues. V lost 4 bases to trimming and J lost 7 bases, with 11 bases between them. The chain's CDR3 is CASSLGTIEQYF. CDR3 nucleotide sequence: TGTGCCAGCAGCCTCGGGACGATAGAGCAGTACTTC.

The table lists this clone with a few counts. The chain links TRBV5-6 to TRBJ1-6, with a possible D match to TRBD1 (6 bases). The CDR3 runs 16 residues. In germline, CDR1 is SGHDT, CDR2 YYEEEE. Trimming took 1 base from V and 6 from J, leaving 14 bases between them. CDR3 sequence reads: CASSLNSPRGNSPLHF. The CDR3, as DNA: TGTGCCAGCAGCTTGAATAGCCCCAGGGGTAATTCACCCCTCCACTTT.